These T cell receptor beta chains were read from a single sample in a study of patients and donors after allogeneic stem cell transplantation. TCRdb reprocessed the RT-PCR reads with MiXCR, giving one entry per CDR3 protein. The table records about a million distinct CDR3 sequences, roughly 18% of them present only once. Sequences were obtained from blood, either unsorted or a sorted T cell fraction (not recorded which). These receptors all come from a human donor who was either an allogeneic HSCT recipient or a stem cell or donor lymphocyte infusion donor (not recorded which). It is not recorded whose cells these are; they may come from a transplant donor. Both conserved end residues are part of each CDR3. A D gene is named only where the DNA matches it firmly.

TRBJ2-7,TRBV4-3,-,CASRPLRPDGYEQYF
TRBJ1-4,TRBV5-1,-,CASSSRIRGHNEKLFF
TRBJ2-7,TRBV7-2,-,CASSSRPLTVQDEQYF
TRBJ2-7,TRBV14,-,CASSPDRGGKYF
TRBJ2-7,TRBV20-1,TRBD2,CSATRGGSYEQYF
TRBJ2-1,TRBV6-5,-,CASSYLVGGTEQFF
TRBJ2-7,TRBV7-2,TRBD2,CASSTSSGGAYEQYF
TRBJ2-1,TRBV11-3,TRBD2,CASSRVAGGGNEQFF
TRBJ2-7,TRBV7-2,-,CASSPGPGTADSYEQYF
TRBJ1-1,TRBV7-2,-,CASSLYGSGGAFF
TRBJ1-6,TRBV7-9,-,CASSLASTYSPLHF
TRBJ2-3,TRBV12-3/TRBV12-4,TRBD2,CASSLLTSGSTDTQYF
TRBJ2-1,TRBV14,-,CASSQGDYSYNEQFF
TRBJ2-2,TRBV29-1,-,CSVESGISGELFF
TRBJ2-2,TRBV29-1,-,CSVEGEVRTGELFF
TRBJ1-5,TRBV3-1,-,CASSQGGGAGNQPQHF
TRBJ2-1,TRBV11-2,TRBD2,CASSRGRLSYNEQFF
TRBJ2-7,TRBV7-9,TRBD1,CASSSTGTVAYEQYF
TRBJ1-2,TRBV7-2,TRBD1,CASSSRGTGVGYTF
TRBJ2-3,TRBV29-1,-,CSVVGRGRTDTQYF
TRBJ2-7,TRBV20-1,-,CSARPLEQYF
TRBJ1-5,TRBV20-1,-,CSARRAGSNQPQHF
TRBJ2-5,TRBV12-3/TRBV12-4,-,CASSRDPETQYF
TRBJ2-5,TRBV12-3/TRBV12-4,-,CASSPHREETQYF
TRBJ1-6,TRBV7-7,TRBD1,CASRDREFAYNSPLHF
TRBJ2-6,TRBV9,TRBD2,CASSVVAGGFGSGANVLTF
TRBJ1-2,TRBV7-9,-,CASSLYSSEGYTF
TRBJ2-7,TRBV10-3,TRBD1,CAISPTSSDRGRFEYF
TRBJ2-7,TRBV21-1,-,CASSKLKGQGKVGEQYF
TRBJ2-2,TRBV20-1,TRBD1,CSAASGQGLYGELFF
TRBJ1-2,TRBV10-2,TRBD1,CASRDGQVYNYGYTF
TRBJ1-4,TRBV4-3,TRBD1,CASSQEGTGNEKLFF
TRBJ2-7,TRBV20-1,TRBD1,CSARGTGRKRASEQYF
TRBJ1-1,TRBV18,-,CASRAGLDTEAFF
TRBJ2-7,TRBV5-1,-,CASSLEGGAATYEQYF
TRBJ2-7,TRBV5-6,TRBD2,CASSPLAGGEQYF
TRBJ2-3,TRBV7-9,TRBD2,CASSVSSGGQRDTQYF
TRBJ1-3,TRBV29-1,-,CSVSSAGTSGNTIYF
TRBJ2-7,TRBV11-3,-,CASSSSGDSYEQYF
TRBJ2-7,TRBV6-1,TRBD1,CASRGTWTGDYEQYF
TRBJ1-1,TRBV20-1,-,CSASMLLTEAFF
TRBJ2-1,TRBV5-1,TRBD2,CASSLYSSGGRNEQFF
TRBJ1-6,TRBV6-1,TRBD1,CASSRGQGGYNSPLHF
TRBJ1-1,TRBV12-3/TRBV12-4,-,CASSLGVATEAFF
TRBJ2-7,TRBV4-1,-,CASSQLGPSNHEQYF
TRBJ1-5,TRBV12-3/TRBV12-4,-,CASSPYRDSNQPQHF
TRBJ1-4,TRBV20-1,TRBD1,CSARQQGGTNEKLFF
TRBJ2-7,TRBV5-1,-,CASRTSYEQYF
TRBJ2-7,TRBV2,-,CASRNRLWEQYF
TRBJ1-1,TRBV19,-,CASSISPLVMGNTEAFF
TRBJ1-4,TRBV6-1,-,CASKTGQLNEKLFF
TRBJ1-1,TRBV15,-,CATSRGWRNTEAFF
TRBJ1-6,TRBV11-2,-,CASSLDGLDVRRSPLHF
TRBJ2-5,TRBV24-1,-,CATSDPGSQYF
TRBJ1-2,TRBV5-1,-,CASSPLDTSYGYTF
TRBJ1-4,TRBV14,-,CASSQYTATNEKLFF
TRBJ2-1,TRBV24-1,-,CATSGYRDNEQFF
TRBJ1-5,TRBV15,-,CATSRARENQPQHF
TRBJ1-2,TRBV20-1,-,CSARASRGNGYTF